This is a list of T cell receptor beta chains from one sample in a study of blood T cells in healthy people across ages. TCRdb redid the calling of the 5' RACE reads with MiXCR, one entry per CDR3 protein. The repertoire holds about 1.6 million distinct CDR3 sequences, with 30% to 35% as singletons. The sequenced material came from blood. Every receptor here comes from a woman in her 30s in good health. Both conserved end residues are part of each CDR3. D genes are given only for firm matches. The listing skips clone size in some rows; elsewhere it reads once, few, many or a size class.

TRBV20-1	TRBJ2-3	TRBD2	NA	CSARGERGEDTQYF	TGCAGTGCTAGAGGGGAGCGGGGGGAAGATACGCAGTATTTT
TRBV12-3/TRBV12-4	TRBJ1-1	NA	few	CASRYGDLNTEAFF	TGTGCCAGCAGATACGGGGACTTAAACACTGAAGCTTTCTTT
TRBV10-3	TRBJ2-5	TRBD1	many	CAISDDGSGTGAETQYF	TGTGCCATCAGTGACGACGGGTCCGGGACAGGGGCCGAGACCCAGTACTTC
TRBV18	TRBJ1-4	TRBD1	NA	CASSLGQEEKLFF	TGTGCCAGCTCACTCGGACAGGAAGAAAAACTGTTTTTT
TRBV20-1	TRBJ2-7	NA	NA	CSAREDIGYEQYF	TGCAGTGCCAGGGAGGATATAGGCTACGAGCAGTACTTC
TRBV21-1	TRBJ2-2	NA	NA	CASSPLEGLVSSTGELFF	TGTGCCAGCAGCCCCTTAGAGGGACTAGTGTCGAGCACCGGGGAGCTGTTTTTT
TRBV9	TRBJ1-1	NA	NA	CASSTGGLGGTEAFF	TGTGCCAGCAGCACCGGTGGGCTTGGGGGCACTGAAGCTTTCTTT
TRBV7-6	TRBJ2-7	NA	NA	CASSLVRGPNYEQYF	TGTGCCAGCAGCTTAGTCCGGGGGCCCAACTACGAGCAGTACTTC
TRBV20-1	TRBJ2-7	NA	NA	CSARTGDHYEQYF	TGCAGTGCTAGGACCGGTGACCACTACGAGCAGTACTTC
TRBV2	TRBJ2-5	NA	NA	CASAEGFGLLETQYF	TGTGCCAGTGCTGAGGGGTTTGGACTCTTGGAGACCCAGTACTTC
TRBV29-1	TRBJ2-7	NA	NA	CSVGGRRYNEQYF	TGCAGCGTAGGGGGACGTAGGTACAATGAGCAGTACTTC
TRBV3-1	TRBJ2-6	NA	NA	CASSAPSRGYGANVLTF	TGTGCCAGCAGCGCCCCTTCCCGGGGCTATGGGGCCAACGTCCTGACTTTC
TRBV20-1	TRBJ2-7	TRBD2	NA	CSARLGTSTYEQYF	TGCAGTGCTAGGCTTGGGACTAGCACCTACGAGCAGTACTTC
TRBV6-5	TRBJ1-2	NA	NA	CASSYANPANYGYTF	TGTGCCAGCAGTTACGCTAACCCCGCTAACTATGGCTACACCTTC
TRBV5-1	TRBJ1-4	NA	few	CASSSTEFNEKLFF	TGCGCCAGCAGCTCGACAGAATTTAATGAAAAACTGTTTTTT
TRBV5-1	TRBJ2-7	TRBD1	NA	CASKGGTYEQYF	TGCGCCAGCAAAGGGGGCACCTACGAGCAGTACTTC
TRBV4-1	TRBJ2-6	NA	many	CASTPGRASPGANVLTF	TGCGCCAGCACCCCAGGAAGGGCAAGCCCTGGGGCCAACGTCCTGACTTTC
TRBV7-8	TRBJ2-3	NA	few	CASSLELVDHTQYF	TGTGCCAGCAGCTTAGAATTAGTGGACCATACGCAGTATTTT
TRBV20-1	TRBJ2-3	TRBD2	NA	CSASRSGATDTQYF	TGCAGTGCTAGTCGTAGCGGGGCTACAGATACGCAGTATTTT
TRBV2	TRBJ2-5	NA	NA	CASSVIARQETQYF	TGTGCCAGCAGTGTCATAGCGAGGCAAGAGACCCAGTACTTC
TRBV20-1	TRBJ2-1	NA	NA	CSADGSGPYNEQFF	TGCAGTGCTGATGGGTCGGGCCCCTACAATGAGCAGTTCTTC
TRBV11-2	TRBJ2-5	TRBD2	NA	CASSLIGQRGKKETQYF	TGTGCCAGCAGCTTAATCGGCCAGCGGGGAAAGAAGGAGACCCAGTACTTC
TRBV20-1	TRBJ2-3	TRBD2	NA	CSASALAGLEYHTDTQYF	TGCAGTGCTAGTGCACTAGCGGGACTAGAGTACCACACAGATACGCAGTATTTT
TRBV18	TRBJ2-3	TRBD2	NA	CASSPSVASGTADTQYF	TGTGCCAGCTCACCGAGCGTCGCTAGCGGGACCGCAGATACGCAGTATTTT
TRBV20-1	TRBJ2-7	NA	NA	CSARDANDRYEQYF	TGCAGTGCTAGAGATGCGAACGACCGCTACGAGCAGTACTTC
TRBV20-1	TRBJ2-1	TRBD2	NA	CSAQKSGAAYNEQFF	TGCAGTGCGCAGAAGAGCGGGGCAGCCTACAATGAGCAGTTCTTC
TRBV20-1	TRBJ1-1	NA	few	CSAQRDTEAFF	TGCAGTGCTCAAAGGGACACTGAAGCTTTCTTT
TRBV27	TRBJ2-1	TRBD1	NA	CASTGRGQDKQFF	TGTGCCAGCACCGGCAGGGGGCAAGATAAGCAGTTCTTC
TRBV9	TRBJ2-5	NA	once	CASSVADSQETQYF	TGTGCCAGCAGCGTAGCGGACTCACAAGAGACCCAGTACTTC
TRBV7-8	TRBJ2-7	NA	NA	CASSSKRVITYEQYF	TGTGCCAGCAGCTCCAAGCGGGTAATCACCTACGAGCAGTACTTC
TRBV6-2/TRBV6-3	TRBJ2-6	NA	many	CASTGSGANVLTF	TGTGCCAGCACCGGGTCTGGGGCCAACGTCCTGACTTTC
TRBV20-1	TRBJ2-7	NA	many	CSAKNRDFHEQYF	TGCAGTGCGAAGAACCGGGACTTTCACGAGCAGTACTTC
TRBV27	TRBJ1-2	NA	NA	CASSSPGRGGYTF	TGTGCCAGCAGTTCCCCGGGCAGGGGAGGCTACACCTTC
TRBV7-9	TRBJ1-2	NA	NA	CATMYRPADYGYTF	TGTGCCACGATGTACAGACCCGCTGACTATGGCTACACCTTC
TRBV4-2	TRBJ1-5	NA	few	CASSQDPGTQNQPQHF	TGTGCCAGCAGCCAAGATCCCGGGACCCAGAACCAGCCCCAGCATTTT
TRBV20-1	TRBJ1-5	NA	once	CSARDWDLTISNQPQHF	TGCAGTGCTAGAGATTGGGACTTAACCATCAGCAATCAGCCCCAGCATTTT
TRBV7-2	TRBJ2-5	NA	few	CASSLSSGRGSGEQYF	TGTGCCAGCAGCTTATCCTCGGGGCGGGGATCGGGGGAGCAGTACTTC
TRBV5-6	TRBJ2-3	NA	many	CASSLPGVGTDTQYF	TGTGCCAGCAGCTTGCCGGGAGTCGGTACAGATACGCAGTATTTT
TRBV18	TRBJ2-5	NA	NA	CASSPISGEETQYF	TGTGCCAGCTCACCGATTTCGGGCGAAGAGACCCAGTACTTC
TRBV24-1	TRBJ2-5	NA	many	CATSDPQETQYF	TGTGCCACCAGTGATCCTCAAGAGACCCAGTACTTC
TRBV3-1	TRBJ2-3	TRBD1	few	CASSQARTGRTDTQYF	TGTGCCAGCAGCCAAGCTAGGACAGGGCGCACAGATACGCAGTATTTT
TRBV7-9	TRBJ1-2	TRBD1	NA	CASSSLTGTASAYGYTF	TGTGCCAGCAGCTCGTTAACCGGGACAGCCAGCGCCTATGGCTACACCTTC
TRBV30	TRBJ2-3	NA	NA	CAWARLVTDTQYF	TGTGCCTGGGCCCGACTAGTCACAGATACGCAGTATTTT
TRBV5-1	TRBJ2-7	TRBD1	NA	CASSLEGGYYEQYF	TGCGCCAGCAGCTTGGAAGGGGGCTATTACGAGCAGTACTTC
TRBV5-1	TRBJ1-2	TRBD1	NA	CASSVTGAEGYTF	TGCGCCAGCAGCGTAACAGGGGCGGAAGGCTACACCTTC
TRBV27	TRBJ2-7	NA	NA	CASSFLGTEQYF	TGTGCCAGCAGTTTCTTGGGGACCGAGCAGTACTTC
TRBV5-1	TRBJ2-1	NA	NA	CASGAIQTYNEQFF	TGCGCCAGCGGAGCGATTCAAACCTACAATGAGCAGTTCTTC
TRBV28	TRBJ2-1	TRBD2	few	CASREGKRERRNEQFF	TGTGCCAGCAGAGAGGGGAAGCGGGAGCGGAGGAATGAGCAGTTCTTC
TRBV27	TRBJ2-3	TRBD2	few	CASSPLAGVEGTDTQYF	TGTGCCAGCAGTCCCCTAGCGGGCGTGGAGGGCACAGATACGCAGTATTTT
TRBV7-8	TRBJ2-7	TRBD2	NA	CASSLLTSGSGYEQYF	TGTGCCAGCAGCTTACTCACTAGCGGGAGCGGGTACGAGCAGTACTTC
TRBV15	TRBJ2-7	NA	NA	CATSRDPGISYEQYF	TGTGCCACCAGCAGAGATCCAGGGATTTCCTACGAGCAGTACTTC
TRBV7-9	TRBJ2-5	NA	many	CASSLKMGLSTKETQYF	TGTGCCAGCAGCTTAAAGATGGGTCTAAGCACAAAAGAGACCCAGTACTTC
TRBV4-1	TRBJ1-2	NA	few	CASSQSEGAYGYTF	TGCGCCAGCAGCCAAAGCGAGGGCGCCTATGGCTACACCTTC
TRBV12-3/TRBV12-4	TRBJ2-3	TRBD1	many	CASSPGTGRLPDTQYF	TGTGCCAGCAGTCCCGGGACAGGACGGTTGCCAGATACGCAGTATTTT
TRBV9	TRBJ1-1	NA	few	CASSVDPRGNTEAFF	TGTGCCAGCAGCGTAGACCCCAGGGGGAACACTGAAGCTTTCTTT
TRBV29-1	TRBJ2-7	NA	many	CSVERTAHEQYF	TGCAGCGTTGAAAGGACAGCCCACGAGCAGTACTTC